Listed here are 7 T cell receptor beta chains from one sample, sequenced in a study of shared clonotypes between healthy human individuals. The repertoire was sequenced with immunoSEQ multiplex PCR; TCRdb's copy has only in-frame clones and lacks some. The repertoire holds roughly 2,000,000 clones, with around 93% as singletons. CD8 cells regarded as naive lacked CD45RO, were positively chosen for CCR7, and omitted terminally differentiated effector memory CD45RA+ cells. Source material: naive CD8+ T cells from PBMCs. Source of these receptors: a young man in good health. Some clones in this sample may be carry-over from other donors' samples.

The chain is built from TRBV21-1 and TRBJ2-3; the table calls TRBD2, which could not be checked here. TRBV21-1 corresponds to a pseudogene. The CDR3 covers 17 residues. The CDR3: CASSKTRLAGGVDTQYF. CDR3 nucleotide sequence: TGTGCCAGCAGCAAAACGAGGCTAGCGGGAGGAGTGGATACGCAGTATTTT.

The chain employs TRBV9 and TRBJ2-2, with TRBD2 matching 14 bases. Per the germline V gene, CDR1 is SGDLS and CDR2 is YYNGEE. V lost 0 bases and J lost 8; bases outside the gene matches: 9. The CDR3 consists of 18 residues. The CDR3 spells CASSVATGTSGSKGELFF. CDR3 nucleotides: TGTGCCAGCAGCGTAGCTACCGGGACTAGCGGGAGCAAGGGGGAGCTGTTTTTT.

The chain joins TRBV12-5 to TRBJ2-7; TRBD1 matches 10 bases. CDR3 length: 16 amino acids. CDR1 is LGHNT, CDR2 FRNRAP, per germline. J was trimmed by 2 bases and V by 7 bases; bases with no gene match: 11. CDR3 protein: CASADTGTGDTYEQYF. CDR3 bases: TGTGCTAGTGCCGATACCGGGACAGGGGATACCTACGAGCAGTACTTC.

The chain uses TRBV9 and TRBJ2-6; no definite D call. Germline V lookup: CDR1 SGDLS, CDR2 YYNGEE. V was pared by 4 bases and J by 4 bases, with 9 bases between. This CDR3 contains 14 residues. CDR3 nucleotides: TGTGCCAGCAGCCTCGTGGCGGGGGCCAACGTCCTGACTTTC. Protein product: CASSLVAGANVLTF.

The J gene is TRBJ2-7, the V gene TRBV7-9; D assignment may be TRBD1 or TRBD2 (5 bases each). Germline V gene sequence: CDR1 SEHNR, CDR2 FQNEAQ (reference sequence). V lost 5 bases, J lost 5 bases, and 13 bases lay in between. The CDR3 is 13 residues long. Written as DNA, the CDR3 is TGTGCCAGCAGCGTCAATAGGGACCACGAGCAGTACTTC. The encoded protein is CASSVNRDHEQYF.

The CDR3 reads CATMPGAGLMNTEAFF. Written as DNA, the CDR3 is TGTGCCACCATGCCTGGGGCAGGCCTAATGAACACTGAAGCTTTCTTT. The chain combines TRBV27 with TRBJ1-1, with D possibly TRBD1 on 5 matching bases. Per the germline V gene, CDR1 is MNHEY and CDR2 is SMNVEV (reference sequence). The CDR3 length is 16 residues. Trimming removed 10 bases at V and 0 bases at J, with 21 bases between.

V gene TRBV29-1 combines with J gene TRBJ1-1, with D perhaps matching TRBD1 (5 bases). CDR1 SQVTM and CDR2 ANQGSEA come from the germline V gene. The CDR3 consists of 11 residues. Here the CDR3 DNA reads TGCAGGGCCGTGGGGGGGACTGAAGCTTTCTTT. It translates to CRAVGGTEAFF.